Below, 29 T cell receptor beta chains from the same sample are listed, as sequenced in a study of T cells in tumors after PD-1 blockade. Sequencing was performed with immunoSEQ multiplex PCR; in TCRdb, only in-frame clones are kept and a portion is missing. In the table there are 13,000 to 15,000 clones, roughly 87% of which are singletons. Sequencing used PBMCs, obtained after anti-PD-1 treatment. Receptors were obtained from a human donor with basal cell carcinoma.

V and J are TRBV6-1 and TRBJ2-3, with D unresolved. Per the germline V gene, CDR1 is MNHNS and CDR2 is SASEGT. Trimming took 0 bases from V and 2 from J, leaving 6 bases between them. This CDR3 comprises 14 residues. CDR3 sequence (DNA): TGTGCCAGCAGTGAAGCGCTTAACACAGATACGCAGTATTTT. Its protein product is CASSEALNTDTQYF.

The CDR3, as DNA: TGCAGTGCTAGTTTCCGTAACACAGATACGCAGTATTTT. Encoded protein: CSASFRNTDTQYF. This chain uses TRBV20-1 with TRBJ2-3; D is unclear. Germline CDR1 reads DFQATT; CDR2 reads SNEGSKA (reference sequence). V lost 3 bases and J lost 2, with 9 bases in between. The CDR3 runs 13 residues.

The CDR3 DNA reads as TGCGCCAGCAGCTCCAGATACAGCGCAACTAATGAAAAACTGTTTTTT. It translates to CASSSRYSATNEKLFF. J is TRBJ1-4 and V is TRBV5-1, with D unclear. V gave up 3 bases and J gave up 0 bases, with 12 bases separating them. The CDR3 is made up of 16 amino acids. Germline values: CDR1 SGHRS, CDR2 YFSETQ.

The CDR3 loop is CASSLVLGIGNEQFF. Written as DNA, the CDR3 is TGTGCCAGCAGCTTAGTATTAGGAATAGGCAATGAGCAGTTCTTC. The chain links TRBV7-6 to TRBJ2-1; D unresolved. The CDR3 length is 15 residues. Germline assignment: CDR1 SGHVS and CDR2 FNYEAQ. Trimming removed 1 base from V and 6 bases from J, with 13 bases in between.

The CDR3 nucleotides read TGTGCCTTAGGACAGGGAGGATCGTCGGCGGCCCAGCATTTT. The encoded protein is CALGQGGSSAAQHF. The rearrangement uses TRBV28 and TRBJ1-5; TRBD1 matches 8 bases. Germline V CDR1 and CDR2: MDHEN, SYDVKM. The CDR3 contains 14 residues. Germline trimming cut 11 bases from V and 11 bases from J; bases unmatched to any gene: 17.

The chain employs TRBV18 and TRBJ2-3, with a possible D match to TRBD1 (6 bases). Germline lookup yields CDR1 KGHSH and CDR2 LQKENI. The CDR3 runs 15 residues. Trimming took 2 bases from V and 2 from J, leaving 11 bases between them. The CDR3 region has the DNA TGTGCCAGCTCACCATCAGACAGGTCCACAGATACGCAGTATTTT. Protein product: CASSPSDRSTDTQYF.

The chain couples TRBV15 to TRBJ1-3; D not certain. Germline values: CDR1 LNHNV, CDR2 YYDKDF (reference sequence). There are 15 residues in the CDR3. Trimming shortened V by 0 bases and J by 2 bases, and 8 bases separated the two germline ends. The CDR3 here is CATSRDRQAGNTIYF. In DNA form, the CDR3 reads TGTGCCACCAGCAGAGATCGGCAGGCTGGAAACACCATATATTTT.

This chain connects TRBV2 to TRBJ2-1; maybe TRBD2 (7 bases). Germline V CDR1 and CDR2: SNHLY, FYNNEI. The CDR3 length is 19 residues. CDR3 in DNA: TGTCCCCGCTGTGATGGGGGGGCGGGGTTGGGGAGCTCCTACAATGAGCAGTTCTTC. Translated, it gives CPRCDGGAGLGSSYNEQFF.

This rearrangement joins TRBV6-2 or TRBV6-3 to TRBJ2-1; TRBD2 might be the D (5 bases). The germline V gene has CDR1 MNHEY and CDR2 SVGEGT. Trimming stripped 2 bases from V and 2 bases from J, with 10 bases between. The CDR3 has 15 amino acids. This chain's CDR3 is CASSYGGRTYNEQFF. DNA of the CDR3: TGTGCCAGCAGTTACGGCGGGCGGACCTACAATGAGCAGTTCTTC.

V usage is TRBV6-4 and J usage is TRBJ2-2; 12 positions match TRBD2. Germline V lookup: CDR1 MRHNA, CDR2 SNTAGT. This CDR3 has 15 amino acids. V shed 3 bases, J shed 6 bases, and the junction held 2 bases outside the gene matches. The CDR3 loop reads CASSEGTSGSGELFF. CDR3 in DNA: TGTGCCAGCAGTGAAGGGACTAGCGGGTCCGGGGAGCTGTTTTTT.

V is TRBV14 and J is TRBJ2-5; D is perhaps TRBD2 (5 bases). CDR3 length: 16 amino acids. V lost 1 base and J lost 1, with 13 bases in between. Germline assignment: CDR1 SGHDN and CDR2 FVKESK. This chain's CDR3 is CASSQGVLAFQETQYF. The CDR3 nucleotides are TGTGCCAGCAGCCAAGGGGTCTTAGCGTTCCAAGAGACCCAGTACTTC.

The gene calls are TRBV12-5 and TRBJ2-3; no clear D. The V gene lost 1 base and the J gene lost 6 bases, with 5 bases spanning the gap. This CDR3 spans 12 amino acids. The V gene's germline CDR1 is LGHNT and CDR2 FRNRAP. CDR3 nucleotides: TGTGCTAGTGGTTTGGATTGGGATACGCAGTATTTT. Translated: CASGLDWDTQYF.

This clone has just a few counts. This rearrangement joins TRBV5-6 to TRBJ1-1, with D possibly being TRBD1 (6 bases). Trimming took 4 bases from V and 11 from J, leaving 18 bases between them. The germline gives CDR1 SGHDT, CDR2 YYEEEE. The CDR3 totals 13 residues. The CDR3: CASSRDGGASAFF. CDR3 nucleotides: TGTGCCAGCAGCCGGGATGGGGGGGCTTCGGCTTTCTTT.

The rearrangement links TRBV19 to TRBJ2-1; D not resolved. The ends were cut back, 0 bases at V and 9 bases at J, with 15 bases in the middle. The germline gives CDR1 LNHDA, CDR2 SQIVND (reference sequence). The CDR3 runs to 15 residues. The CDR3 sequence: CASSIDQVATGEQFF. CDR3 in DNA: TGTGCCAGTAGTATAGATCAAGTCGCCACCGGTGAGCAGTTCTTC.

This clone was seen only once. The chain's CDR3 is CASSPGVAYEQYF. CDR3 in DNA: TGTGCCAGCAGCCCTGGGGTAGCATACGAGCAGTACTTC. The chain has TRBV5-6 and TRBJ2-7, with D unresolved. The CDR3 consists of 13 residues. V was shortened by 4 bases and J by 4 bases, with 12 bases between the two germline ends. Germline V gene data show CDR1 as SGHDT and CDR2 as YYEEEE.

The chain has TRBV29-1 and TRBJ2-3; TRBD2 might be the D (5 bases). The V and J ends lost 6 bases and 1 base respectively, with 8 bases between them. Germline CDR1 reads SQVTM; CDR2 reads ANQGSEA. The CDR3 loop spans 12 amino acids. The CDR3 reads CSVGARTDTQYF. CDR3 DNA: TGCAGCGTGGGAGCCCGCACAGATACGCAGTATTTT.

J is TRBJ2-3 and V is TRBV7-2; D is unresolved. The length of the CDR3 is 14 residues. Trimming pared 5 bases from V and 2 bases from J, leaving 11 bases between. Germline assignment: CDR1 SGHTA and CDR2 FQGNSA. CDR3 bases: TGTGCCAGCAGCAGGGCTCCCCCCACAGATACGCAGTATTTT. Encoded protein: CASSRAPPTDTQYF. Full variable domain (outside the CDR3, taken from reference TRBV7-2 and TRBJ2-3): GAGVSQSPSNKVTEKGKDVELRCDPISGHTALYWYRQSLGQGLEFLIYFQGNSAPDKSGLPSDRFSAERTGGSVSTLTIQRTQQEDSAVYLCASSRAPPTDTQYFGPGTRLTVL.

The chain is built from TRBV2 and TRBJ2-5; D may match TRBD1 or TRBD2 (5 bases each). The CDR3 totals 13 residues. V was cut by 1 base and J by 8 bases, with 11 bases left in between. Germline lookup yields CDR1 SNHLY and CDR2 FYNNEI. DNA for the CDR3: TGTGCCAGCAGTGAAGTCGGTGGGGACACCCAGTACTTC. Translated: CASSEVGGDTQYF.

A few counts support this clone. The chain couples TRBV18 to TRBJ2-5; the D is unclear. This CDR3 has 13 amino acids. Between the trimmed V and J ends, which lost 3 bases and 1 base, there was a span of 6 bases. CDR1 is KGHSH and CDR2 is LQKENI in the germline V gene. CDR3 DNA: TGTGCCAGCTCACCTCCTAGCCAAGAGACCCAGTACTTC. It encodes CASSPPSQETQYF.

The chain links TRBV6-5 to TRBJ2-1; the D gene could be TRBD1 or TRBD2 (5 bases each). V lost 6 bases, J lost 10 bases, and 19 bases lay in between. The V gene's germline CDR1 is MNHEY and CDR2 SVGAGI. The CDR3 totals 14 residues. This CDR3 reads CASRTGPESVEQFF. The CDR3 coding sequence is TGTGCCAGCAGGACGGGACCCGAGTCTGTCGAGCAGTTCTTC.

CDR3 loop: CAWSAVLPIRGGDEQYF. CDR3 nucleotide sequence: TGTGCCTGGAGTGCCGTATTGCCGATTCGGGGGGGCGACGAGCAGTACTTC. The chain uses TRBV30 and TRBJ2-7, with 8 bases matching TRBD2. The CDR3 loop spans 17 amino acids. Germline-derived CDR1 and CDR2 are GTSNPN and SVGIG (reference sequence). The trim removed 1 base at V and 5 bases at J, leaving 16 bases unmatched. Based on the CDR3 plus reference TRBV30 and TRBJ2-7, the full variable domain is SQTIHQWPATLVQPVGSPLSLECTVEGTSNPNLYWYRQAAGRGLQLLFYSVGIGQISSEVPQNLSASRPQDRQFILSSKKLLLSDSGFYLCAWSAVLPIRGGDEQYFGPGTRLTVT.

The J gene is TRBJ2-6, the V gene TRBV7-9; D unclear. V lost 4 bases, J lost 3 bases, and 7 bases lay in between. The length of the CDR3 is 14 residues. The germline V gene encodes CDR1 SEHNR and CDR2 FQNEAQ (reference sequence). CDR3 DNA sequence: TGTGCCAGCAGCTCGCAACATGGGGCCAACGTCCTGACTTTC. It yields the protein CASSSQHGANVLTF. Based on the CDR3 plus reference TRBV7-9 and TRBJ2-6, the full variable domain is DTGVSQNPRHKITKRGQNVTFRCDPISEHNRLYWYRQTLGQGPEFLTYFQNEAQLEKSRLLSDRFSAERPKGSFSTLEIQRTEQGDSAMYLCASSSQHGANVLTFGAGSRLTVL.

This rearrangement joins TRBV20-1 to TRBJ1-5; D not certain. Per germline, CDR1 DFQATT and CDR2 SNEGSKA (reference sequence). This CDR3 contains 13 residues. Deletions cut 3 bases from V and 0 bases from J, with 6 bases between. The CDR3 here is CSASLYSNQPQHF. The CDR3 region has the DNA TGCAGTGCTAGTCTATATAGCAATCAGCCCCAGCATTTT.

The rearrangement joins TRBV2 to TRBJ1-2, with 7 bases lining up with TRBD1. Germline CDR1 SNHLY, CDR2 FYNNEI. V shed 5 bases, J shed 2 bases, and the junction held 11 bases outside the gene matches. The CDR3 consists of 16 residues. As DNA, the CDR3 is TGTGCCAGCAGTAGGGACAGCTCGAGGGAAAACTATGGCTACACCTTC. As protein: CASSRDSSRENYGYTF.

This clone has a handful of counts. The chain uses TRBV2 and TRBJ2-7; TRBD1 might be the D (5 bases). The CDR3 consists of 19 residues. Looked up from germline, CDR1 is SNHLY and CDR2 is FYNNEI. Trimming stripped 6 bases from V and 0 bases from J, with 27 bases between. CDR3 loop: CASRRNLGPGAGSSYEQYF. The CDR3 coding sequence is TGTGCCAGCAGGCGAAACCTTGGGCCTGGGGCAGGTTCCTCCTACGAGCAGTACTTC.

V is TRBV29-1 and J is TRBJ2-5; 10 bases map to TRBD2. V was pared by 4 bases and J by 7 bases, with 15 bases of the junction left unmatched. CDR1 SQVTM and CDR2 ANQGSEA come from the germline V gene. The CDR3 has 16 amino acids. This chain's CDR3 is CSVALPGTSATGTQYF. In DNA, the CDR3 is TGCAGCGTTGCACTACCCGGGACTAGCGCTACAGGGACCCAGTACTTC.

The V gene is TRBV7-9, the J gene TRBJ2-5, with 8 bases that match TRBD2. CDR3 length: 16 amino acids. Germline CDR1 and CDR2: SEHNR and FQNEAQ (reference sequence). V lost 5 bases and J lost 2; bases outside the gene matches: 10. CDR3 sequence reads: CASSPGRLARQETQYF. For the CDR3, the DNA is TGTGCCAGCAGCCCAGGGCGACTAGCGAGGCAAGAGACCCAGTACTTC.

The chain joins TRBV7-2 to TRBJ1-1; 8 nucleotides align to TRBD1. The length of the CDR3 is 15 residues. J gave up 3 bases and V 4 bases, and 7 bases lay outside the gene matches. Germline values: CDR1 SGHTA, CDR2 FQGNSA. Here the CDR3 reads CASSSGTGLYTEAFF. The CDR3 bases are TGTGCCAGCAGCTCAGGGACAGGCCTTTACACTGAAGCTTTCTTT.

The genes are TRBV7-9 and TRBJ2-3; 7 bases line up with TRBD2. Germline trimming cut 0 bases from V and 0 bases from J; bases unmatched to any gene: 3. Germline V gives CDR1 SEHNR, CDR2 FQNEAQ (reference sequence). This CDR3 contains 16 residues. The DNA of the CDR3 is TGTGCCAGCAGCTTAGCAAGCGGGGACAGCACAGATACGCAGTATTTT. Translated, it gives CASSLASGDSTDTQYF.